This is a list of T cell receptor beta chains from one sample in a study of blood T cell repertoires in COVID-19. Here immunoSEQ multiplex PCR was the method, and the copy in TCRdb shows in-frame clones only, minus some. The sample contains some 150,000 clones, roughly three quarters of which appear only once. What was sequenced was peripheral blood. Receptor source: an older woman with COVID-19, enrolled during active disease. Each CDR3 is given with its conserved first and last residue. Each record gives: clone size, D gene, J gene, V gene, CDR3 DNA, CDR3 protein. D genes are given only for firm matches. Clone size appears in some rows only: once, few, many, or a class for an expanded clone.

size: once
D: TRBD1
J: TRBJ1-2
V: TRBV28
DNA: TGTGCCAGCAGTTTGTATAGTGTAGGACAGGGGCAATATGGCTACACCTTC
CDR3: CASSLYSVGQGQYGYTF

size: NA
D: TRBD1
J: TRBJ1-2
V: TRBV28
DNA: TGTGCCACCCGGGGCGACAGGGTTTATTATGGCTACACCTTC
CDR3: CATRGDRVYYGYTF

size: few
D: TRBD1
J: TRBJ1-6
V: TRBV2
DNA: TGTGCCAGGAAACGACAGGGGACCAATTCACCCCTCCACTTT
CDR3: CARKRQGTNSPLHF

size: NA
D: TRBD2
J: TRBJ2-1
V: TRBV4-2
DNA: TGTGCCAGCAGCCTTCTAGCGGGGGGGACCAATGAGCAGTTCTTC
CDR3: CASSLLAGGTNEQFF

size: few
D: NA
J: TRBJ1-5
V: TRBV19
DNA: TGTGCCAGTAGTATAGGTGCTAGCGTCAATCAGCCCCAGCATTTT
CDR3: CASSIGASVNQPQHF

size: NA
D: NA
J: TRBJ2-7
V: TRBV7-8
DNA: TGTGCCAGCAGCCTAAGGGGTGGGACCTACGAGCAGTACTTC
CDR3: CASSLRGGTYEQYF

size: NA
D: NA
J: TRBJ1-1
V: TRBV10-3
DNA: TGTGCCACCCTCGAGGGCGATCAAGCTTTCTTT
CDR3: CATLEGDQAFF

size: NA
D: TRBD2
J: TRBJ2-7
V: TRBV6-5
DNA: TGTGCCAGCATGGAGGCTAGCGGGGGATACGAGCAGTACTTC
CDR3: CASMEASGGYEQYF

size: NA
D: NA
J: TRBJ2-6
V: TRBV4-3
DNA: TGCGCCAGCAGCCCCCAGGGGGGTGGGGCCAACGTCCTGACTTTC
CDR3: CASSPQGGGANVLTF

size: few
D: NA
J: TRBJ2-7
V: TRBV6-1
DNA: TGTGCCAGCAGTGGAGAAGAAGGGCGGGTTAGGCACGAGCAGTACTTC
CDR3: CASSGEEGRVRHEQYF

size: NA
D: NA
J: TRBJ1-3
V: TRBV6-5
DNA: TGTGCCAGCAGTTACTCACAGGCTGGAAACACCATATATTTT
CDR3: CASSYSQAGNTIYF

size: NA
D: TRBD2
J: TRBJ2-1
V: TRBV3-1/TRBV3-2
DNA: TGTGCCAGCAGCCCCTATAGCGGGGGCTTCTTCAATGAGCAGTTCTTC
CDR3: CASSPYSGGFFNEQFF

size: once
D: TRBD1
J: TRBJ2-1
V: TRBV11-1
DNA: TGTGCCAGCAGCTACAGGACAGGGCCCGGCAATGAGCAGTTCTTC
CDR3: CASSYRTGPGNEQFF

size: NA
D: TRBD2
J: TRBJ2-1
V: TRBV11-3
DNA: TGTGCCAGCAGCTTAGACGGGGGGGGGCAAGACCGTCTGTTCTTC
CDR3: CASSLDGGGQDRLFF

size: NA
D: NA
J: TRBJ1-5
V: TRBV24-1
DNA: TGTGCCACCAGTGATTCAAGAGGGTCTGGCCAGCCCCAGCATTTT
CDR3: CATSDSRGSGQPQHF

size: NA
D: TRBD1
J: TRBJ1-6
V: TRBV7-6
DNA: TGTGCCAGCAGAAGACAGGGGAATACCTATAATTCACCCCTCCACTTT
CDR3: CASRRQGNTYNSPLHF

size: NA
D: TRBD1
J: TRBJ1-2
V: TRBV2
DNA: TGTGCCAGCACTGCAGGGACAGGGGGATACTATGGCTACACCTTC
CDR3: CASTAGTGGYYGYTF

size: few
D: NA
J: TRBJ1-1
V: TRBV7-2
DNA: TGTGCCAGCAGCTTAATGACAGCAAGATTGAACACTGAAGCTTTCTTT
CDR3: CASSLMTARLNTEAFF

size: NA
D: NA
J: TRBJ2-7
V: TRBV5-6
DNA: TGTGCCAGCAGCTTGCGACCGACTGCCTACGAGCAGTACTTC
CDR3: CASSLRPTAYEQYF

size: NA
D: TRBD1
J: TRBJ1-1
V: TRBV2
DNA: TGTGCCAGCAGTGAAGGGACAGGCATCACTGAAGCTTTCTTT
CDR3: CASSEGTGITEAFF

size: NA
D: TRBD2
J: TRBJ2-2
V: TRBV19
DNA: TGTGCCAGCCACCCTAGCGGGACCCTCACCGGGGAGCTGTTTTTT
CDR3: CASHPSGTLTGELFF

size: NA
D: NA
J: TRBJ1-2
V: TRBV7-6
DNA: TGTGCCAGCAGCCTAGACGCCGACTCTAACTATGGCTACACCTTC
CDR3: CASSLDADSNYGYTF

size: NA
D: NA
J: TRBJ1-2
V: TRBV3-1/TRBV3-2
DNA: TGTGCCAGCAGCCAGGACGGGAAGGGTCTTTACTATGGCTACACCTTC
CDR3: CASSQDGKGLYYGYTF

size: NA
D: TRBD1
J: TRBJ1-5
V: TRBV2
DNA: TGTGCCAGCAGGGGGGGACAGGGGATGCAGCCCCAGCATTTT
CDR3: CASRGGQGMQPQHF

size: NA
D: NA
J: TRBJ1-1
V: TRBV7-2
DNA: TGTGCCAGCAGCACCAGGCCCTCGGATATGAACACTGAAGCTTTCTTT
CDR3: CASSTRPSDMNTEAFF

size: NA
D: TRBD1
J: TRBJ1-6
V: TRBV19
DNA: TGTGCCAGTAGTCCGGGACAGGGGAATTCACCCCTCCACTTT
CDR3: CASSPGQGNSPLHF

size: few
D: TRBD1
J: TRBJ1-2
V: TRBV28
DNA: TGTGCCAGCAGTTCGACAGGGGGCGACTATGGCTACACCTTC
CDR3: CASSSTGGDYGYTF

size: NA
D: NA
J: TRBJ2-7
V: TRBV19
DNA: TGTGCCAGTAGTAGCTTAGCATCCTACGAGCAGTACTTC
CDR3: CASSSLASYEQYF

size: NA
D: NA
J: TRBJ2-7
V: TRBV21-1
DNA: TGTGCCAGCAGCAAAGGCGTCCGAGATAATTTCGACGAGCAGTACTTC
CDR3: CASSKGVRDNFDEQYF

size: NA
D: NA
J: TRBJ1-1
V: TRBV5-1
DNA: TGCGCCAGCAGCTTGGGTCAGGACATCGCAAAAGCTTTCTTT
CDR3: CASSLGQDIAKAFF

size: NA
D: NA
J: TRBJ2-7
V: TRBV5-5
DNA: TGTGCCAGCAGCGAGGACACGATTAACTACGAGCAGTACTTC
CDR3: CASSEDTINYEQYF

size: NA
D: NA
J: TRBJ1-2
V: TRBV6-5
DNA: TGTGCCAGCAAACGCGCAAACTATGGCTACACCTTC
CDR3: CASKRANYGYTF

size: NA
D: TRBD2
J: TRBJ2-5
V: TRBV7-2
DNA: TGTGCCAGCAGCTTAGGTCTAGCGGGGGGCTACAGGGAGACCCAGTACTTC
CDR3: CASSLGLAGGYRETQYF

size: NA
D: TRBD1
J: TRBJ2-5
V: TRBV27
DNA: TGTGCCAGCAGTTTATCCGCACCTACAGGGGGCGGAGGGACCCAGTACTTC
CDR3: CASSLSAPTGGGGTQYF

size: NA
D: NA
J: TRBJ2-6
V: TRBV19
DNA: TGTGCCAGTAGTACGTCTGGGGCCAACGTCCTGACTTTC
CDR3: CASSTSGANVLTF

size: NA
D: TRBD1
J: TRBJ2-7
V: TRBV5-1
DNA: TGCGCCAGCAGCCTAGGACAGGGACTCGAGCAGTACTTC
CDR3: CASSLGQGLEQYF

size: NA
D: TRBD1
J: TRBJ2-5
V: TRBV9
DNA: TGTGCCAGCAGCGTAGGGTCAGGGGGCGAGACCCAGTACTTC
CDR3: CASSVGSGGETQYF

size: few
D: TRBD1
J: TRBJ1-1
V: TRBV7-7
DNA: TGTGCCAGCAGCTTAAGCCCCAGGGACAGGGCAGGGGGTTTCGACACTGAAGCTTTCTTT
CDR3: CASSLSPRDRAGGFDTEAFF

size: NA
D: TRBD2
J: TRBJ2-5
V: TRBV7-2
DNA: TGTGCCAGCAGCTTCCCGGGGGGGGAGACCCAGTACTTC
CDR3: CASSFPGGETQYF

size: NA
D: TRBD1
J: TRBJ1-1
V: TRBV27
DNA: TGTGCCAGCAAACCAGGGGGCGGCACTGAAGCTTTCTTT
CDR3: CASKPGGGTEAFF

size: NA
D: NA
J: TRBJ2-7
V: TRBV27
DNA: TGTGCCAGCAGTTTATCACTTCCCCCCTACGAGCAGTACTTC
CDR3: CASSLSLPPYEQYF

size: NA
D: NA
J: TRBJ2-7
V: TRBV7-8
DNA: TGTGCCAGCAGCTTAATGGGGGGTCCGGGAGAGCAGTACTTC
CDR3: CASSLMGGPGEQYF

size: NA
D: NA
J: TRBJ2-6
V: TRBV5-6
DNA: TGTGCCAGCAGTGAGGGCTCTGGGGCCAACGTCCTGACTTTC
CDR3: CASSEGSGANVLTF

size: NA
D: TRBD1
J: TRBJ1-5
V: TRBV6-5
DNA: TGTGCCAGCAGTCCAGACAGGGGCGATCGTCAGCCCCAGCATTTT
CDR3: CASSPDRGDRQPQHF

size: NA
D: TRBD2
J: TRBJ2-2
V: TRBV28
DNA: TGTGCCAGCCACCGGGGGGGGCTGGGCACCGGGGAGCTGTTTTTT
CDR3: CASHRGGLGTGELFF

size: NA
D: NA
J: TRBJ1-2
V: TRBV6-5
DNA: TGTGCCAGCGGCCAAGGGGGGGGCTTCCGCTACACCTTC
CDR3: CASGQGGGFRYTF

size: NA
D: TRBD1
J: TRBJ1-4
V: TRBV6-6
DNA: TGTGCCAGCAGTTACCCCCGACAGGGAGGTGAAAAACTGTTTTTT
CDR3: CASSYPRQGGEKLFF

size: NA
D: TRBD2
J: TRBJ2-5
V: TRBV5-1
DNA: TGCGCCAGCAGCAGTAGCGGGGGGGCTCAAGAGACCCAGTACTTC
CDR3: CASSSSGGAQETQYF

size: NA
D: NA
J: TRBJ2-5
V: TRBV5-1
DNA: TGCGCCAGCAGCGAATTAACAGGGTACCAAGAGACCCAGTACTTC
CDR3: CASSELTGYQETQYF

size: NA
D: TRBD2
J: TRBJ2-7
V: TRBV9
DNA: TGTGCCAGCAGCGTAGCTGGCGGGAGGGAGCAGTACTTC
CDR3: CASSVAGGREQYF

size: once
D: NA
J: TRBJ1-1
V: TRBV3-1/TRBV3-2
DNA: TGTGCCAGCAGCCAGAGTGACAGGATCCCTGAAGCTTTCTTT
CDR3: CASSQSDRIPEAFF

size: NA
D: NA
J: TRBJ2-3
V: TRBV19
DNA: TGTGCCAGTACTTCTCTCGATACGCAGTATTTT
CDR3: CASTSLDTQYF

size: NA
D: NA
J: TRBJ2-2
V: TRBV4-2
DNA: TGTGCCAGCAGCCAAGACAGGGTGGCCGGGGAGCTGTTTTTT
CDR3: CASSQDRVAGELFF